The T cell receptor beta chain described here comes from a study of blood T cell repertoires in COVID-19. For the study at large: From the United States, Italy and Spain came samples of acute and convalescent COVID-19. Sample material is recorded as cDNA or gDNA derived from T cells, B-cell-depleted T cells, or PBMCs.

This clone has just one count. In the authors' methods: It was from reference gene primer amplification that nucleated cell counts were estimated. Sequenced by immunoSEQ multiplex PCR; TCRdb stores in-frame clones only, minus some. For V, J and clone size, that table is used; D and trimming come from the DNA. The sample yields around 500,000 clones, around 85% seen once. Sequenced: peripheral blood. This clonotype originated in a human donor in a cohort sampled during active COVID-19.

CDR3 sequence reads: CASTLTGTVNNEQFF. CDR3 nucleotide sequence: TGTGCCAGTACCCTGACCGGGACAGTCAACAATGAGCAGTTCTTC. The genes are TRBV19 and TRBJ2-1, with 7 bases lining up with TRBD1. This CDR3 comprises 15 residues. V dropped 7 bases and J dropped 5; count of bases not matched to a gene: 11. The germline V gene has CDR1 LNHDA and CDR2 SQIVND (reference sequence).